This paragraph reports one TCR beta chain. This CDR3 has 17 residues. The germline V gene encodes CDR1 LNHDA and CDR2 SQIVND (reference sequence). These data originate in a study of blood T cell repertoires in COVID-19. Source study methods: Estimation of nucleated cell counts relied on the amplification of reference gene primers. This table comes from immunoSEQ multiplex PCR, and its TCRdb copy is limited to in-frame clones, with some not included. V and J calls and clone size follow that table, whereas D and trimming were derived from the DNA. The table records some 130,000 clones, 80% to 90% of them present only once.

The chain carries TRBV19 and TRBJ1-3; D is undetermined. The receptor comes from a middle-aged man who had recovered from COVID-19. The sequencing input was PBMCs or T cells enriched from blood (not recorded which). The CDR3 loop reads CGSRTGEVGGPGNTIYF. The CDR3 DNA reads TGTGGGAGCAGGACCGGAGAGGTAGGAGGCCCTGGAAACACCATATATTTT. Using reference TRBV19 and TRBJ1-3 for the parts outside the CDR3, the full variable domain is DGGITQSPKYLFRKEGQNVTLSCEQNLNHDAMYWYRQDPGQGLRLIYYSQIVNDFQKGDIAEGYSVSREKKESFPLTVTSAQKNPTAFYLCGSRTGEVGGPGNTIYFGEGSWLTVV.